This TCR beta chain was sequenced in a study of shared clonotypes between healthy human individuals. Germline CDR1 reads SNHLY; CDR2 reads FYNNEI. The CDR3 runs 14 residues. V gave up 0 bases and J gave up 1 base, with 4 bases separating them. Only in-frame clones appear in the TCRdb table, and some are missing; sequencing was by immunoSEQ multiplex PCR. The sample holds around 2.5 million clones, approximately 94% seen once. The chain is built from TRBV2 and TRBJ1-3, with D uncertain. The sample was naive CD4+ T cells from PBMCs. The sample's subset: CD45RA+ positively selected. This TCR came from a man aged 18-30 years in good health. Some clones in this sample may be carry-over from other donors' samples. The CDR3 nucleotides read TGTGCCAGCAGTGAAGCATTTTCTGGAAACACCATATATTTT. Its protein product is CASSEAFSGNTIYF.